These 11 T cell receptor beta chains originate from one sample sequenced in a study of CD8 T cells in ankylosing spondylitis. TCRdb processed the 5' RACE reads anew with MiXCR; each CDR3 protein has one entry. The data show about 300,000 distinct CDR3 sequences, with roughly 11% seen just once and around 10% held by the top ten. Sequencing was done on a sample of blood, either unsorted or a sorted T cell fraction (not recorded which). Receptors originate from a female donor with ankylosing spondylitis or in good health (not recorded which).

This clonotype was counted a few times. This sequence joins TRBV20-1 and TRBJ1-5, with D possibly being TRBD1 (5 bases). CDR3 length: 12 amino acids. Trimming stripped 6 bases from V and 4 bases from J, with 10 bases between. Germline V gene sequence: CDR1 DFQATT, CDR2 SNEGSKA (reference sequence). The CDR3 DNA is TGCAGTGCCGAGACAGTAAATCAGCCCCAGCATTTT. Protein sequence: CSAETVNQPQHF.

The sample holds many counts of this clonotype. V and J are TRBV4-3 and TRBJ2-1; 10 bases fit TRBD2. This CDR3 contains 13 residues. J gave up 10 bases and V 6 bases, and 6 bases lay outside the gene matches. The germline gives CDR1 LGHNA, CDR2 YSLEER. The CDR3 loop is CASRELAGTEQFF. In DNA, the CDR3 is TGCGCCAGCAGGGAACTAGCGGGAACGGAGCAGTTCTTC.

There are a few counts of this clonotype. The rearrangement links TRBV20-1 to TRBJ2-1, with D possibly TRBD2 on 5 matching bases. The CDR3 is made up of 14 amino acids. V was pared by 6 bases and J by 3 bases, with 15 bases between. The germline V gene has CDR1 DFQATT and CDR2 SNEGSKA (reference sequence). This chain's CDR3 is CSAPVFAGYNEQFF. The CDR3 DNA reads TGCAGTGCCCCCGTCTTTGCGGGCTACAATGAGCAGTTCTTC.

The table lists this clonotype with many counts. J is TRBJ2-1 and V is TRBV7-9, with 8 bases fitting TRBD2. The length of the CDR3 is 15 residues. Germline-derived CDR1 and CDR2 are SEHNR and FQNEAQ (reference sequence). V was pared by 4 bases and J by 6 bases, with 8 bases of the junction left unmatched. CDR3 in amino acids: CASSSPKTSVNEQFF. DNA for the CDR3: TGTGCCAGCAGCTCCCCTAAGACTAGCGTCAATGAGCAGTTCTTC.

This clonotype was found many times. The V call is TRBV4-1, the J call TRBJ1-1, with D possibly TRBD1 on 5 matching bases. CDR3 length: 14 residues. CDR1 is MGHRA, CDR2 YSYEKL, per germline. V lost 1 base, J lost 1 base, and 7 bases lay in between. CDR3 region: CASSQGQKNTEAFF. CDR3 sequence (DNA): TGCGCCAGCAGCCAAGGACAGAAGAACACTGAAGCTTTCTTT.

Notes on this clonotype: This may come from a read error, since a much larger clone is one base off. The chain links TRBV20-1 to TRBJ2-5; 11 positions agree with TRBD2. The V and J ends lost 8 bases and 4 bases, in that order; junction bases with no gene match: 6. The length of the CDR3 is 13 residues. From germline, CDR1 is DFQATT and CDR2 SNEGSKA (reference sequence). The CDR3 DNA is TGCAGTCCTACTCTAGCGGGGGGAGAGACCCAGTACTTC. Encoded protein: CSPTLAGGETQYF.

The V gene is TRBV11-2, the J gene TRBJ2-3, with 9 bases that match TRBD2. Germline assignment: CDR1 SGHAT and CDR2 FQNNGV. CDR3 length: 16 amino acids. The ends lost 5 bases at V and 6 bases at J; junction bases unmatched: 12. CDR3 nucleotide sequence: TGTGCCAGCAGCCCTAGGGTTAGCGGGAGAATCGATACGCAGTATTTT. Translating gives CASSPRVSGRIDTQYF.

This clonotype was counted at least ten times. The chain uses TRBV10-3 and TRBJ2-3; D gene unclear. This CDR3 contains 13 residues. Germline-derived CDR1 and CDR2 are ENHRY and SYGVKD. The V gene lost 6 bases and the J gene lost 6 bases, with 13 bases spanning the gap. This CDR3 reads CAISSLNTDTQYF. DNA for the CDR3: TGTGCCATCAGCAGCCTAAACACGGATACGCAGTATTTT.

CDR3 region: CAWSGGSAYEQYF. CDR3 bases: TGTGCCTGGAGTGGAGGGTCTGCCTACGAGCAGTACTTC. The chain is built from TRBV30 and TRBJ2-7; possibly TRBD2 for D (5 bases). Germline CDR1 and CDR2: GTSNPN and SVGIG (reference sequence). This CDR3 has 13 residues. Trimming shortened V by 1 base and J by 2 bases, and 9 bases separated the two germline ends.

This clonotype was counted a few times. This sequence joins TRBV29-1 and TRBJ1-5, with D possibly matching TRBD1 (6 bases). The germline V gene has CDR1 SQVTM and CDR2 ANQGSEA. Trimming left V 5 bases short and J 0 bases short, with 17 bases between. The length of the CDR3 is 16 residues. DNA of the CDR3: TGCAGCGTTAAGGAGGGGGGGCCCTATAGCAATCAGCCCCAGCATTTT. It yields the protein CSVKEGGPYSNQPQHF.

In its sample, this clonotype was seen many times. This chain joins TRBV27 and TRBJ2-2; maybe TRBD1 (5 bases). There are 16 residues in the CDR3. Trimming left V 2 bases short and J 1 base short, with 11 bases between. Germline V gene lookup returns CDR1 MNHEY and CDR2 SMNVEV (reference sequence). This chain's CDR3 is CASSLAGALNTGELFF. The CDR3 DNA reads as TGTGCCAGCAGTTTAGCTGGGGCTCTGAACACCGGGGAGCTGTTTTTT.